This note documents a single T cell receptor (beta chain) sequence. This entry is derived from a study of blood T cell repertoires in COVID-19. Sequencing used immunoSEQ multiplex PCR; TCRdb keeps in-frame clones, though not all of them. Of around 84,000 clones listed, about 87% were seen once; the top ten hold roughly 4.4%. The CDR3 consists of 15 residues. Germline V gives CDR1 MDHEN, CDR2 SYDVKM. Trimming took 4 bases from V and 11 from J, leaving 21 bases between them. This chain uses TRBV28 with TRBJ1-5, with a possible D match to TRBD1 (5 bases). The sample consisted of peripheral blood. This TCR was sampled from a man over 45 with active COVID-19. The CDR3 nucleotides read TGTGCCAGCAGTTACGGAAAGACAGACCTAGGGGCCCAGCATTTT. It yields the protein CASSYGKTDLGAQHF.